The 18 T cell receptor beta chains below all came from one sample that was sequenced in a study of shared clonotypes between healthy human individuals. CD45RO-negative, CCR7-selected cells formed the naive CD8 fraction, which excluded terminally differentiated effector memory CD45RA+ cells. The method was immunoSEQ multiplex PCR; TCRdb's version includes in-frame clones alone and lacks a portion of them. The data show around 2,000,000 clones, with less than 95% seen just once and 0.9% to 1.5% held by the top ten. Input material: naive CD8+ T cells sorted from blood. The source is a young man in good health.

The gene calls are TRBV2 and TRBJ2-3; 7 bases match TRBD2. CDR1 is SNHLY, CDR2 FYNNEI, per germline. The CDR3 is 15 residues long. Trimming cost V 4 bases and J 0 bases; bases outside gene matches: 4. Written as DNA, the CDR3 is TGTGCCAGCAGTGCGGGGGGTACTAGCACAGATACGCAGTATTTT. Its protein product is CASSAGGTSTDTQYF.

The rearrangement uses TRBV7-8 and TRBJ2-7, with 10 bases lining up with TRBD2. Looked up from germline, CDR1 is SGHVS and CDR2 is FQNEAQ. CDR3 length: 14 amino acids. V shed 1 base and J 4 bases; nucleotides not matched to a gene: 1. This chain's CDR3 is CASSLDSGGYEQYF. The CDR3 bases are TGTGCCAGCAGCTTAGATAGCGGGGGGTACGAGCAGTACTTC.

On this clone itself: Different DNA sequences within this sample yield the same CDR3. The rearrangement joins TRBV6-5 to TRBJ2-3, with D unclear. CDR3 length: 14 amino acids. Trimming removed 2 bases at V and 0 bases at J, with 6 bases between. Per the germline V gene, CDR1 is MNHEY and CDR2 is SVGAGI. CDR3 sequence (DNA): TGTGCCAGCAGTTACAGGTTCAGCACAGATACGCAGTATTTT. Protein sequence: CASSYRFSTDTQYF.

The genes are TRBV11-2 and TRBJ2-7, with TRBD2 matching over 9 bases. V was clipped by 1 base and J by 7 bases; unmatched bases: 2. Germline V gives CDR1 SGHAT, CDR2 FQNNGV. The CDR3 has 13 amino acids. The CDR3 bases are TGTGCCAGCAGCTTAGTTCTAGCGGGAGAGCAGTACTTC. Its translation is CASSLVLAGEQYF.

The chain has TRBV10-1 and TRBJ2-7; a possible D gene is TRBD2 (6 bases). The CDR3 runs to 11 residues. V dropped 6 bases and J dropped 4 bases, with 7 bases sitting between them. The germline V gene encodes CDR1 WNHNN and CDR2 SYGVQD (reference sequence). CDR3 protein: CASREGYEQYF. The DNA for the CDR3 is TGCGCCAGCAGGGAGGGTTACGAGCAGTACTTC.

The count of this clone is one. The sample carries other DNA sequences with the same CDR3. V gene TRBV4-3 combines with J gene TRBJ2-5; D remains ambiguous. CDR1 is LGHNA, CDR2 YSLEER, per germline. V gave up 0 bases and J gave up 5 bases, with 10 bases separating them. This CDR3 has 14 amino acids. CDR3 DNA: TGCGCCAGCAGCCAAGATGTCTTAGGGGAGACCCAGTACTTC. It translates to CASSQDVLGETQYF.

The V and J genes are TRBV19 and TRBJ2-7; tentative D call: TRBD2 (6 bases). V lost 2 bases to trimming and J lost 7 bases, with 18 bases between them. The V gene's germline CDR1 is LNHDA and CDR2 SQIVND (reference sequence). This CDR3 comprises 15 residues. The CDR3 DNA sequence: TGTGCCAGTAGTATACTTCCGGGACTCCCCGAGGAGCAGTACTTC. The encoded protein is CASSILPGLPEEQYF.

CDR3 sequence reads: CASSHYPRDGGNQPQHF. CDR3 coding DNA: TGTGCCAGCAGCCATTACCCCCGGGACGGTGGGAATCAGCCCCAGCATTTT. This rearrangement joins TRBV13 to TRBJ1-5; tentatively, D is TRBD1 (5 bases). The CDR3 has 17 amino acids. Germline values: CDR1 PRHDT, CDR2 FYEKMQ (reference sequence). V gave up 5 bases and J gave up 4 bases, with 21 bases separating them.

The rearrangement links TRBV19 to TRBJ1-1; 8 bases are a match to TRBD1. Germline V gene sequence: CDR1 LNHDA, CDR2 SQIVND (reference sequence). After removal of 6 bases from V and 0 bases from J, the junction contained 9 bases not matched to a gene. This CDR3 is built from 16 residues. The DNA for the CDR3 is TGTGCCAGTAGATTGGACAGGGAGGGTCTGAACACTGAAGCTTTCTTT. Amino acid sequence: CASRLDREGLNTEAFF.

This chain uses TRBV9 with TRBJ2-5, with 12 bases that match TRBD2. The CDR3 covers 16 residues. CDR1 and CDR2 (germline): SGDLS, YYNGEE. The junction had 9 bases not matched to a gene; V was cut back by 3 bases and J by 6 bases. CDR3 amino acids: CASSGETSGGIKTQYF. As DNA, the CDR3 is TGTGCCAGCAGCGGTGAGACTAGCGGGGGTATAAAGACCCAGTACTTC.

The chain uses TRBV27 and TRBJ2-1; weak D call: TRBD2 (6 bases). The CDR3 length is 16 residues. V was pared by 1 base and J by 9 bases, with 19 bases between. CDR1 and CDR2 from the germline V gene are MNHEY and SMNVEV (reference sequence). The CDR3 nucleotides are TGTGCCAGCAGTTTATTAGGGACTGGGGGTGGGGGTGAGCAGTTCTTC. The encoded protein is CASSLLGTGGGGEQFF.

The chain employs TRBV7-9 and TRBJ2-7; D remains ambiguous. This CDR3 has 13 amino acids. Germline lookup yields CDR1 SEHNR and CDR2 FQNEAQ (reference sequence). V was cut by 5 bases and J by 0 bases, with 8 bases left in between. For the CDR3, the DNA is TGTGCCAGCAGCGGCGTGGACTCCTACGAGCAGTACTTC. Translating gives CASSGVDSYEQYF. Full variable domain (outside the CDR3, taken from reference TRBV7-9 and TRBJ2-7): DTGVSQNPRHKITKRGQNVTFRCDPISEHNRLYWYRQTLGQGPEFLTYFQNEAQLEKSRLLSDRFSAERPKGSFSTLEIQRTEQGDSAMYLCASSGVDSYEQYFGPGTRLTVT.

The chain links TRBV10-1 to TRBJ2-7, with TRBD2 identical over 12 bases. The CDR3 consists of 15 residues. With V trimmed by 4 bases and J by 2 bases, 3 bases remained unmatched. CDR1 and CDR2 (germline): WNHNN, SYGVQD (reference sequence). The CDR3 DNA is TGCGCCAGCAGTGGGACTAGCGGGGACCCCTACGAGCAGTACTTC. It is translated as CASSGTSGDPYEQYF.

Comments on this clone: The same CDR3 can be traced to other DNA sequences in this sample. This sequence joins TRBV6-5 and TRBJ2-1; no reliable D call. This CDR3 has 11 amino acids. Trimming cost V 2 bases and J 8 bases, with 4 bases left between them. Germline CDR1 and CDR2: MNHEY and SVGAGI. CDR3 DNA: TGTGCCAGCAGTTACGGCTATGAGCAGTTCTTC. Protein product: CASSYGYEQFF.

The chain uses TRBV6-1 and TRBJ1-2; possible D gene TRBD1, 5 bases. The CDR3 contains 12 residues. From germline, CDR1 is MNHNS and CDR2 SASEGT. The CDR3 nucleotides read TGTGCAGTACAGGCGGGATGGGATGGCTACACCTTC. Translating gives CAVQAGWDGYTF.

The rearrangement links TRBV7-9 to TRBJ1-2; the D gene is possibly TRBD1 (6 bases). Trimming cost V 2 bases and J 2 bases, with 15 bases left between them. CDR1 SEHNR and CDR2 FQNEAQ come from the germline V gene (reference sequence). The CDR3 is 16 residues long. CDR3 protein: CASSLTHRELNYGYTF. CDR3 bases: TGTGCCAGCAGCTTAACCCACAGGGAGCTGAACTATGGCTACACCTTC.

The V call is TRBV7-8, the J call TRBJ2-7; 7 positions match TRBD1. Germline V CDR1 and CDR2: SGHVS, FQNEAQ. This CDR3 is 14 amino acids long. With 5 bases clipped from V and 3 bases from J, the junction kept 7 bases outside the gene matches. CDR3 amino acids: CASSIDRVLYEQYF. The CDR3, as DNA: TGTGCCAGCAGCATTGACAGGGTTCTCTACGAGCAGTACTTC.

The chain employs TRBV9 and TRBJ2-3, with TRBD2 identical over 12 bases. V gave up 1 base and J gave up 1 base; unmatched junction bases: 4. Germline loops: CDR1 SGDLS, CDR2 YYNGEE. The CDR3 loop spans 17 amino acids. The CDR3 protein is CASSVLAGGKGTDTQYF. CDR3 in DNA: TGTGCCAGCAGCGTACTAGCGGGAGGGAAGGGCACAGATACGCAGTATTTT. Full variable domain (remainder filled in from reference TRBV9 and TRBJ2-3): DSGVTQTPKHLITATGQRVTLRCSPRSGDLSVYWYQQSLDQGLQFLIQYYNGEERAKGNILERFSAQQFPDLHSELNLSSLELGDSALYFCASSVLAGGKGTDTQYFGPGTRLTVL.